This TCR beta chain appears in the sequencing data of a study of T-cell reconstitution after alpha-beta-depleted transplantation in children. Overall study results and limits: At the one-year point after transplant, T-cell counts and TCRbeta diversity were found to come mostly from T cells that had been newly produced.

Concerning this clonotype itself: Its antigen is unknown.

CDR1 SNHLY and CDR2 FYNNEI come from the germline V gene. After removal of 4 bases from V and 5 bases from J, the junction contained 13 bases not matched to a gene. The CDR3 is 16 residues long. It was with unique molecular identifiers that the TCRbeta library was prepared. TCRdb independently ran MiXCR on the PCR reads; one entry per CDR3 protein. Of about 110,000 distinct CDR3 sequences listed, about 6% were seen once; the top ten hold more than 20%. The sample here was PBMCs, mostly from graft donor cells, taken 360 days after TCRalphabeta/CD19-depleted stem cell transplant. The chain has TRBV2 and TRBJ2-5; 7 bases align to TRBD1. The sequence derives from a male patient between 2 and 10 years old who had a stem cell transplant for acute lymphoblastic leukemia, so the T cells may come from the graft donor. The CDR3 nucleotides are TGTGCCAGCAGTGCAGCCTCGGCCTTCAGGGGGGAGACCCAGTACTTC. It specifies CASSAASAFRGETQYF.